Here is one T cell receptor (beta chain) with its context. Its antigen is as yet unknown. These data are taken from a study of shared clonotypes between healthy human individuals. Study overall: Per donor, three plates held CD4 naive cells, three held CD4 memory, two held CD8 naive and one held CD8 memory.

Each subset's genomic DNA was shared equally among a number of immunoSEQ plates. Sequencing used immunoSEQ multiplex PCR; TCRdb keeps in-frame clones, though not all of them. The top ten hold about 1.1% of the sample, which has roughly 2 million clones, less than 95% seen once. CD45RO-negative, CCR7-selected cells formed the naive CD8 fraction, which excluded terminally differentiated effector memory CD45RA+ cells. Study outcomes and limitations: Generation probabilities of non-shared clonotypes were lower (relative to those shared by all four donors). Investigators expected sequencing depth to affect clonotype sharing among donors.

Germline loops: CDR1 MNHEY, CDR2 SVGAGI. V dropped 5 bases and J dropped 0 bases, with 11 bases sitting between them. This CDR3 has 14 amino acids. This sequence originates from a man between 18 and 29 years old in good health. The chain carries TRBV6-5 and TRBJ2-7; D is undetermined. Sequences were obtained from naive CD8+ T cells sorted from blood. The CDR3 loop is CASSLPGTSYEQYF. Here the CDR3 DNA reads TGTGCCAGCAGTCTCCCGGGCACCTCCTACGAGCAGTACTTC.